The subject of this entry is one TCR beta chain. Its antigen is currently unknown. Healthy bone marrow donors made up the cohort. The source of the sample is a study of cytomegalovirus exposure and HLA in healthy donors. 60 Vbeta and 13 Jbeta primers were used in PCR. Sequencing was performed with immunoSEQ multiplex PCR; in TCRdb, only in-frame clones are kept and a portion is missing. The data show 95,000 to 150,000 clones, roughly three fifths seen once. Study-wide results and limits: It was assumed in the presence/absence analyses that sequencing depth was roughly uniform across donors.

This CDR3 region has 13 residues. In germline, CDR1 is MDHEN, CDR2 SYDVKM. The junction had 4 bases not matched to a gene; V was cut back by 8 bases and J by 4 bases. The chain employs TRBV28 and TRBJ1-1, with 10 bases aligning to TRBD1. Source material: PBMCs. The receptor's source is a woman aged 40 to 50 in good health and CMV-seropositive. The CDR3 DNA sequence: TGTGCCAGCCGGCGGGACAGGGGCACTGAAGCTTTCTTT. Translation: CASRRDRGTEAFF.